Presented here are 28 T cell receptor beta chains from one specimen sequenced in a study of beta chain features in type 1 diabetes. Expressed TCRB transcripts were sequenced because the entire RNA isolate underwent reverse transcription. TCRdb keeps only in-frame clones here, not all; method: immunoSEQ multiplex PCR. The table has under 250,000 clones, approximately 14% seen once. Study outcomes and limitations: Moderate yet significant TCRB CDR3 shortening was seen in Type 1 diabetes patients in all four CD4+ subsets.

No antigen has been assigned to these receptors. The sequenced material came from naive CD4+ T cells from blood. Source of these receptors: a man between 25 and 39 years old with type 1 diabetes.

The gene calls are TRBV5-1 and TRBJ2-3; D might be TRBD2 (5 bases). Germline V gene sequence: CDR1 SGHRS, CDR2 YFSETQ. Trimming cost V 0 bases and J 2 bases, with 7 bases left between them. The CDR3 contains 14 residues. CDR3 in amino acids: CASSLARDTDTQYF. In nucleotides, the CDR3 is TGCGCCAGCAGCTTGGCTCGGGACACAGATACGCAGTATTTT.

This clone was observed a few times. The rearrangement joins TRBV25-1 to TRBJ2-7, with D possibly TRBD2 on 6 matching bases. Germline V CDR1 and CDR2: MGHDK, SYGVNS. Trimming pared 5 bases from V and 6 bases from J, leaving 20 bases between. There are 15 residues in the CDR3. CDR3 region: CASSSLQLEGGEQYF. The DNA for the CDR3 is TGTGCCAGCAGTTCACTCCAGCTCGAGGGAGGCGAGCAGTACTTC.

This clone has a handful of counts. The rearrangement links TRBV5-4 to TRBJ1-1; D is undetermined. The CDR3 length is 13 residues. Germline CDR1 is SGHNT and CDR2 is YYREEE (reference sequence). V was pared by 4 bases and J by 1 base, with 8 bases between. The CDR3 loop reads CASSVDSNTEAFF. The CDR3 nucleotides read TGTGCCAGCAGCGTGGACTCGAACACTGAAGCTTTCTTT.

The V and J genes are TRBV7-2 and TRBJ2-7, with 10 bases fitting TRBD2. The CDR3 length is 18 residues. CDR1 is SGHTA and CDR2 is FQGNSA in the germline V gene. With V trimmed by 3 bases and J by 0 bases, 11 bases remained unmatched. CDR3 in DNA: TGTGCCAGCAGCTTCCGGTATCTAGCGGGAGTAAGCTCCTACGAGCAGTACTTC. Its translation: CASSFRYLAGVSSYEQYF.

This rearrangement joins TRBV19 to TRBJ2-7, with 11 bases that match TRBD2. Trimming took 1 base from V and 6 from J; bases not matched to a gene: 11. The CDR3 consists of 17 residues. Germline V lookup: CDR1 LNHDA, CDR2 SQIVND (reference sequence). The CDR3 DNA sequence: TGTGCCAGTAGTATAGGAGGGACTAGCGGACTCGACGCCGAGCAGTACTTC. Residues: CASSIGGTSGLDAEQYF.

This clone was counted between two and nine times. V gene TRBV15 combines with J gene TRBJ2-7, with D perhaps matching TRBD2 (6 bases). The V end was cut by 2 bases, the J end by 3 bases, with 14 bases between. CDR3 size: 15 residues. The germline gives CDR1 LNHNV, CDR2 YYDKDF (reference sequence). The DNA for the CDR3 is TGTGCCACCAGCAGATTTCTTGGGGGGTACTACGAGCAGTACTTC. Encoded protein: CATSRFLGGYYEQYF.

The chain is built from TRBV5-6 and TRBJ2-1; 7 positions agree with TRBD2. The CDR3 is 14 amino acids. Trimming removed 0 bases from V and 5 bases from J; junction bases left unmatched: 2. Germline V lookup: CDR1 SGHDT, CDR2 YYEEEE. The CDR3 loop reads CASSLGLADNEQFF. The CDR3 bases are TGTGCCAGCAGCTTGGGGCTAGCGGACAATGAGCAGTTCTTC.

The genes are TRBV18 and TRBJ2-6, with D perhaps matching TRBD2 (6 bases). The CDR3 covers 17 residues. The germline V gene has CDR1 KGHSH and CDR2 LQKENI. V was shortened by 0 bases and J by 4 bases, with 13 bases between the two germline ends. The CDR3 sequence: CASSPPPGTHGANVLTF. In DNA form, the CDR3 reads TGTGCCAGCTCACCACCGCCAGGGACTCACGGGGCCAACGTCCTGACTTTC. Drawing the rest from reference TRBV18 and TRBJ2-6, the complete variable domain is NAGVMQNPRHLVRRRGQEARLRCSPMKGHSHVYWYRQLPEEGLKFMVYLQKENIIDESGMPKERFSAEFPKEGPSILRIQQVVRGDSAAYFCASSPPPGTHGANVLTFGAGSRLTVL.

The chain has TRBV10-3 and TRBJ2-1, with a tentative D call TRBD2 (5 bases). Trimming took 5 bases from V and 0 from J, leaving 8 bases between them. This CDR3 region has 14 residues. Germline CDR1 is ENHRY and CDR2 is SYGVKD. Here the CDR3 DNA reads TGTGCCATCAGTCTAGGGAGCTCCTACAATGAGCAGTTCTTC. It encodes CAISLGSSYNEQFF.

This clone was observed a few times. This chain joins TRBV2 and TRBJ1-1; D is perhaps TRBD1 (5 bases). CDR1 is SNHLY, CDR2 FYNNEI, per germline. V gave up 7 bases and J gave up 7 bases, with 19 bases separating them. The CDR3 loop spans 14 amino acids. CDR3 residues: CASTPPGQGLEAFF. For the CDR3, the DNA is TGTGCCAGCACCCCACCGGGCCAGGGCCTTGAAGCTTTCTTT.

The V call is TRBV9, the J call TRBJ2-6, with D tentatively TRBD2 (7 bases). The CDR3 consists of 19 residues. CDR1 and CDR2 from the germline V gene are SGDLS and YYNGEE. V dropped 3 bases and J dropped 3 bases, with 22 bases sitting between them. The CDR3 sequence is CASSETLNAGALGANVLTF. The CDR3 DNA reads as TGTGCCAGCAGCGAGACACTTAATGCGGGGGCGCTTGGGGCCAACGTCCTGACTTTC.

The CDR3 region is CASSLATSGRAEQFF. CDR3 nucleotide sequence: TGTGCCAGCAGCTTGGCGACTAGCGGGAGGGCCGAGCAGTTCTTC. The genes are TRBV5-4 and TRBJ2-1, with 14 bases aligning to TRBD2. Germline assignment: CDR1 SGHNT and CDR2 YYREEE (reference sequence). J gave up 10 bases and V 0 bases, and 3 bases lay outside the gene matches. The length of the CDR3 is 15 residues. Based on the CDR3 plus reference TRBV5-4 and TRBJ2-1, the full variable domain is ETGVTQSPTHLIKTRGQQVTLRCSSQSGHNTVSWYQQALGQGPQFIFQYYREEENGRGNFPPRFSGLQFPNYSSELNVNALELDDSALYLCASSLATSGRAEQFFGPGTRLTVL.

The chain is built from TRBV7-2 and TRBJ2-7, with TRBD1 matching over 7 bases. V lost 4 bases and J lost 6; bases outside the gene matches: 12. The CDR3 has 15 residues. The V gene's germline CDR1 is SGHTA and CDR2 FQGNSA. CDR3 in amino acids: CASSSRQGRTSEQYF. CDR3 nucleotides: TGTGCCAGCAGCTCAAGACAGGGACGGACGTCCGAGCAGTACTTC.

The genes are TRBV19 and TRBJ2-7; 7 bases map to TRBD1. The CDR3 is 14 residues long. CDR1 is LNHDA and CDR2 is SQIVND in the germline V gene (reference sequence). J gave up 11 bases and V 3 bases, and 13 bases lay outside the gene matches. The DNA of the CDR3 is TGTGCCAGTAGTATTGAGGCCCTCCGAGACAGGGAGTACTTC. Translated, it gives CASSIEALRDREYF.

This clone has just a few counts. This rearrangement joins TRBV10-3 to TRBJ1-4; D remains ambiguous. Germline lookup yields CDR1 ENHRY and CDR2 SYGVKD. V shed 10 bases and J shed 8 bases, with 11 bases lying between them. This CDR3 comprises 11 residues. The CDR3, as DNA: TGTGCCACAGGCTTTCGGGAAAAACTGTTTTTT. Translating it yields CATGFREKLFF.

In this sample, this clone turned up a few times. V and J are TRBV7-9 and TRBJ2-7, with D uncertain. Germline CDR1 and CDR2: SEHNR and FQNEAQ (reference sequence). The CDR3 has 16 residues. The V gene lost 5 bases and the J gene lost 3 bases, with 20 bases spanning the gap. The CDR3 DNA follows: TGTGCCAGCAGCCCAAACGCCGCGCCCCTGGTCTACGAGCAGTACTTC. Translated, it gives CASSPNAAPLVYEQYF. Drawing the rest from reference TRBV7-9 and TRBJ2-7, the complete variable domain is DTGVSQNPRHKITKRGQNVTFRCDPISEHNRLYWYRQTLGQGPEFLTYFQNEAQLEKSRLLSDRFSAERPKGSFSTLEIQRTEQGDSAMYLCASSPNAAPLVYEQYFGPGTRLTVT.

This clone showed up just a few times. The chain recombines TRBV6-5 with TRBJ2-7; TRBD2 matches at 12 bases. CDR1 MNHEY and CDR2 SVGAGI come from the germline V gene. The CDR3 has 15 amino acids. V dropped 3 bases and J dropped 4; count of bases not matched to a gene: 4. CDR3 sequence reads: CASSYLTSGGYEQYF. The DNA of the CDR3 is TGTGCCAGCAGTTATTTGACTAGCGGGGGTTACGAGCAGTACTTC.

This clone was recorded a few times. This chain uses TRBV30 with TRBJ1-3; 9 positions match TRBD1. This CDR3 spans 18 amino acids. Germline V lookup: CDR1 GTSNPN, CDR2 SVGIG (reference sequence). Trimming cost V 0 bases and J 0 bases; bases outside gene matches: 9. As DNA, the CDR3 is TGTGCCTGGAGTGTACGGGGGACAGGGATAAGCTCTGGAAACACCATATATTTT. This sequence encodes CAWSVRGTGISSGNTIYF.

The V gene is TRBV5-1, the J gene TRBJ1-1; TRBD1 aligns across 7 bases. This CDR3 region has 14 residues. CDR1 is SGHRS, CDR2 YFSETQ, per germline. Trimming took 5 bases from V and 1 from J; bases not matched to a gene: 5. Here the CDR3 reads CASRPGTANTEAFF. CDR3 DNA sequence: TGCGCCAGCAGACCCGGGACAGCGAACACTGAAGCTTTCTTT.

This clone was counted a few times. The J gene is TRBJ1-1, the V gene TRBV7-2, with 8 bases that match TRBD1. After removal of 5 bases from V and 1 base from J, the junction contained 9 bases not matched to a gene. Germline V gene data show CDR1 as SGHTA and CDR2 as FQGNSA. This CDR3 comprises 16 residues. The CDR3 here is CASSARDQGANTEAFF. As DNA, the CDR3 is TGTGCCAGCAGCGCACGCGATCAGGGGGCGAACACTGAAGCTTTCTTT.

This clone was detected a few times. CDR3 DNA: TGTGCCAGCAGCTTACCCGGGTTGGGTGCTAACTATGGCTACACCTTC. Its protein product is CASSLPGLGANYGYTF. The rearrangement links TRBV7-9 to TRBJ1-2; unclear D gene. Germline V gene sequence: CDR1 SEHNR, CDR2 FQNEAQ (reference sequence). The CDR3 runs 16 residues. Trimming stripped 2 bases from V and 0 bases from J, with 13 bases between. Drawing the rest from reference TRBV7-9 and TRBJ1-2, the complete variable domain is DTGVSQNPRHKITKRGQNVTFRCDPISEHNRLYWYRQTLGQGPEFLTYFQNEAQLEKSRLLSDRFSAERPKGSFSTLEIQRTEQGDSAMYLCASSLPGLGANYGYTFGSGTRLTVV.

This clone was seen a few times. The CDR3 sequence is CAWSVGHKGEKLFF. The DNA of the CDR3 is TGTGCCTGGAGTGTAGGACACAAGGGGGAAAAACTGTTTTTT. This chain connects TRBV30 to TRBJ1-4, with D possibly being TRBD1 (5 bases). Deletions cut 0 bases from V and 8 bases from J, with 13 bases between. CDR3 size: 14 residues. Germline V gene sequence: CDR1 GTSNPN, CDR2 SVGIG (reference sequence). The full variable domain, rest sourced from reference TRBV30 and TRBJ1-4, is SQTIHQWPATLVQPVGSPLSLECTVEGTSNPNLYWYRQAAGRGLQLLFYSVGIGQISSEVPQNLSASRPQDRQFILSSKKLLLSDSGFYLCAWSVGHKGEKLFFGSGTQLSVL.

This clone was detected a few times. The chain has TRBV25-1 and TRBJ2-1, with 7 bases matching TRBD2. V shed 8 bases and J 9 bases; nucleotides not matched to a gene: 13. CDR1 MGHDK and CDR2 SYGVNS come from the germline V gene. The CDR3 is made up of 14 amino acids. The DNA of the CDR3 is TGTGCCAGCGGCCCGGGGGGAACGCGGATTGAGCAGTTCTTC. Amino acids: CASGPGGTRIEQFF.

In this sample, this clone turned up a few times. CDR3 DNA: TGTGCCAGCAGACGGAGCGGGAGAGGCTACAATGAGCAGTTCTTC. Its translation: CASRRSGRGYNEQFF. The chain employs TRBV13 and TRBJ2-1; TRBD2 agrees at 8 bases. Germline CDR1 PRHDT, CDR2 FYEKMQ (reference sequence). V was clipped by 6 bases and J by 3 bases; unmatched bases: 7. The CDR3 length is 15 residues.

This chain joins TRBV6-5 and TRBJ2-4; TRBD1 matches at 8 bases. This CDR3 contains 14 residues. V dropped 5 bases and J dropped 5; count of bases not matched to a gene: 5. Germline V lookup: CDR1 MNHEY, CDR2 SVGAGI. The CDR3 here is CASSRGTGENIQYF. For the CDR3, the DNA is TGTGCCAGCAGTCGGGGGACAGGAGAAAACATTCAGTACTTC.

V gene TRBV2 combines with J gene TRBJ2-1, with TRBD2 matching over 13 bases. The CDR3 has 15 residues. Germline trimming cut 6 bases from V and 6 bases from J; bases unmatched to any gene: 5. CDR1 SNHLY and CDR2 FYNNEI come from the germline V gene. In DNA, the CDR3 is TGTGCCAGCAGCGTGGGACTAGCGGGGTTCAATGAGCAGTTCTTC. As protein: CASSVGLAGFNEQFF.

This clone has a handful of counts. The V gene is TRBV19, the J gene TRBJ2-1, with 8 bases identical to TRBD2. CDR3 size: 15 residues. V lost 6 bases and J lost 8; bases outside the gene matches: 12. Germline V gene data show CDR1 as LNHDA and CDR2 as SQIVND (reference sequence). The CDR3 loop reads CASRPGGSGIHEQFF. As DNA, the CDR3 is TGTGCCAGTAGGCCCGGGGGTAGCGGGATCCATGAGCAGTTCTTC.

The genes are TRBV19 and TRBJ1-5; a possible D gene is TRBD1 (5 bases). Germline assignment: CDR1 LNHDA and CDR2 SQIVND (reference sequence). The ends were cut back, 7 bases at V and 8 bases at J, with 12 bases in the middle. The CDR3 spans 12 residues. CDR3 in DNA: TGTGCCAGTACCCGCAGGGAAGAGCCCCAGCATTTT. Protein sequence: CASTRREEPQHF. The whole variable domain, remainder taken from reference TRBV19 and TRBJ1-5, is DGGITQSPKYLFRKEGQNVTLSCEQNLNHDAMYWYRQDPGQGLRLIYYSQIVNDFQKGDIAEGYSVSREKKESFPLTVTSAQKNPTAFYLCASTRREEPQHFGDGTRLSIL.